These 2 T cell receptor beta chains came from one sample sequenced in a study of blood T cell repertoires in COVID-19. Profiling relied on immunoSEQ multiplex PCR, and the TCRdb table lists in-frame clones only, not all of them. This table has roughly 92,000 clones, approximately 90% appearing once. The sample taken for sequencing was peripheral blood. The receptors come from a man aged 50 to 59 with acute or convalescent COVID-19.

This clone has a handful of counts. This chain connects TRBV5-4 to TRBJ1-2, with D hard to call. Germline CDR1 and CDR2: SGHNT and YYREEE (reference sequence). The CDR3 runs to 15 residues. Trimming removed 5 bases at V and 0 bases at J, with 14 bases between. The CDR3, as DNA: TGTGCCAGCAGTTTGAACCCCGGTGCTAACTATGGCTACACCTTC. Protein product: CASSLNPGANYGYTF.

This chain joins TRBV6-6 and TRBJ2-7; 7 bases match TRBD2. This CDR3 is 13 amino acids long. With V trimmed by 6 bases and J by 3 bases, 5 bases remained unmatched. The germline V gene has CDR1 MNHNY and CDR2 SVGAGI (reference sequence). CDR3 nucleotide sequence: TGTGCCAGCAGCTCCGGGGGGATCTACGAGCAGTACTTC. This encodes CASSSGGIYEQYF.